Listed here are 25 T cell receptor beta chains from one sample, sequenced in a study of identical twins. TCRdb itself ran the 5' RACE reads through MiXCR, one entry per CDR3 protein. This table holds fewer than 500,000 distinct CDR3 sequences, 24% found once. These data were also filed under a second study, of T cells expressing NK-cell markers.

Sequenced material: CD4+ T cells sorted from blood. Source of these receptors: a woman younger than 30 in good health.

Only a few counts were recorded for this clonotype. The V call is TRBV20-1, the J call TRBJ2-2; 7 bases agree with TRBD1. V was clipped by 0 bases and J by 4 bases; unmatched bases: 11. The germline V gene encodes CDR1 DFQATT and CDR2 SNEGSKA (reference sequence). The CDR3 is 17 amino acids. In DNA, the CDR3 is TGCAGTGCTAGAGATACTGGTAGGGGGCGCGGCACCGGGGAGCTGTTTTTT. This codes for CSARDTGRGRGTGELFF.

This clonotype was seen only a few times. The chain employs TRBV20-1 and TRBJ2-3, with 9 bases fitting TRBD2. Per the germline V gene, CDR1 is DFQATT and CDR2 is SNEGSKA (reference sequence). The CDR3 is 15 residues long. J gave up 0 bases and V 6 bases, and 7 bases lay outside the gene matches. In nucleotides, the CDR3 is TGCAGTGCCAGCATAGCGGGAGTAAGCACAGATACGCAGTATTTT. This gives the protein CSASIAGVSTDTQYF.

The rearrangement joins TRBV29-1 to TRBJ2-3; possible D gene TRBD2, 6 bases. The V gene's germline CDR1 is SQVTM and CDR2 ANQGSEA. The CDR3 consists of 16 residues. V lost 6 bases and J 2 bases, leaving 21 bases between the germline ends. The CDR3, as DNA: TGCAGCGTATGGGGGACTGACACGGATGACACAGATACGCAGTATTTT. Residues: CSVWGTDTDDTDTQYF.

V and J are TRBV20-1 and TRBJ2-5; D is unresolved. V lost 3 bases and J lost 5, with 13 bases in between. Germline CDR1 and CDR2: DFQATT and SNEGSKA (reference sequence). The CDR3 is 13 residues long. CDR3 region: CSASMHHGETQYF. CDR3 nucleotide sequence: TGCAGTGCTAGTATGCATCACGGGGAGACCCAGTACTTC.

A word on this clonotype: The junction and the germline gene differ at one end; a read error may be behind it. The CDR3 region is CSVFGNGYSF. CDR3 DNA sequence: TGCAGCGTTTTTGGGAATGGCTACTCCTTC. The chain links TRBV29-1 to TRBJ1-2; D is ambiguous. The CDR3 has 10 amino acids. CDR1 SQVTM and CDR2 ANQGSEA come from the germline V gene.

This clonotype was detected a few times. The chain recombines TRBV5-4 with TRBJ2-1; no clear D. Germline assignment: CDR1 SGHNT and CDR2 YYREEE (reference sequence). This CDR3 contains 15 residues. V gave up 2 bases and J gave up 0 bases, with 9 bases separating them. CDR3 coding DNA: TGTGCCAGCAGCTTCGCGGAACGCTCCTACAATGAGCAGTTCTTC. Amino acids: CASSFAERSYNEQFF.

V and J are TRBV29-1 and TRBJ2-3; either TRBD1 or TRBD2 may supply D (7 bases each). CDR1 is SQVTM, CDR2 ANQGSEA, per germline. The CDR3 totals 13 residues. The V gene lost 4 bases and the J gene lost 6 bases, with 14 bases spanning the gap. The CDR3 is CSVGGRGGDTQYF. In DNA, the CDR3 is TGCAGCGTTGGTGGCAGGGGGGGTGATACGCAGTATTTT.

This clonotype came up many times. One end of the junction is discordant with germline, which a read error may explain. The chain employs TRBV12-3 or TRBV12-4 and TRBJ2-5; D call uncertain. CDR3 length: 12 amino acids. CDR3 coding DNA: TGCGCCAGCAGCTTTCTTCAAGAGACCCAGTACTTC. It translates to CASSFLQETQYF.

The chain couples TRBV10-3 to TRBJ2-3; TRBD2 aligns across 10 bases. Losses at the gene ends were 2 bases for V and 0 bases for J; bases not matched to a gene: 8. CDR1 ENHRY and CDR2 SYGVKD come from the germline V gene. The CDR3 covers 18 residues. The CDR3 DNA reads TGTGCCATCAGTGAGCCCCGAATTAGCGGGGGGAGCACAGATACGCAGTATTTT. This translates into CAISEPRISGGSTDTQYF.

This clonotype appeared a few times. The gene calls are TRBV20-1 and TRBJ1-2, with a tentative D call TRBD1 (5 bases). Trimming pared 5 bases from V and 3 bases from J, leaving 19 bases between. This CDR3 region has 15 residues. The germline V gene encodes CDR1 DFQATT and CDR2 SNEGSKA (reference sequence). CDR3 DNA: TGCAGTGCTCCTTTCTTTCGGGACGGGGACTATGGCTACACCTTC. Encoded protein: CSAPFFRDGDYGYTF.

This clonotype was detected only a few times. The chain recombines TRBV20-1 with TRBJ2-7; D remains ambiguous. V gave up 7 bases and J gave up 0 bases, with 13 bases separating them. Germline assignment: CDR1 DFQATT and CDR2 SNEGSKA (reference sequence). This CDR3 spans 13 amino acids. The CDR3 loop is CSGIGGSSYEQYF. Written as DNA, the CDR3 is TGCAGTGGTATCGGCGGCTCCTCCTACGAGCAGTACTTC.

This clonotype has at least ten counts. The chain recombines TRBV20-1 with TRBJ1-1; D ambiguous. Per germline, CDR1 DFQATT and CDR2 SNEGSKA (reference sequence). Between the trimmed V and J ends, which lost 0 bases and 2 bases, there was a span of 13 bases. The CDR3 contains 15 residues. The DNA of the CDR3 is TGCAGTGCTAGAGATTTGGGCGTCAGTAACACTGAAGCTTTCTTT. It encodes CSARDLGVSNTEAFF.

This clonotype was found a few times. The rearrangement uses TRBV4-2 and TRBJ2-5; possible D gene TRBD1, 6 bases. The CDR3 sequence is 13 residues long. Trimming removed 8 bases from V and 2 bases from J, with 12 bases in between. Germline assignment: CDR1 LGHNA and CDR2 YNFKEQ. Here the CDR3 reads CASAGQGQETQYF. The CDR3 region has the DNA TGTGCCAGCGCTGGCCAGGGGCAAGAGACCCAGTACTTC.

The chain is built from TRBV7-6 and TRBJ1-1; perhaps TRBD1 as D (5 bases). This CDR3 comprises 15 residues. Trimming left V 5 bases short and J 1 base short, with 14 bases between. CDR1 and CDR2 (germline): SGHVS, FNYEAQ. CDR3 region: CASSNWAGTNTEAFF. The DNA of the CDR3 is TGTGCCAGCAGCAATTGGGCGGGGACGAACACTGAAGCTTTCTTT. The entire variable domain, with the rest obtained from reference TRBV7-6 and TRBJ1-1, is as follows: GAGVSQSPRYKVTKRGQDVALRCDPISGHVSLYWYRQALGQGPEFLTYFNYEAQQDKSGLPNDRFSAERPEGSISTLTIQRTEQRDSAMYRCASSNWAGTNTEAFFGQGTRLTVV.

V is TRBV5-1 and J is TRBJ2-1, with 8 bases aligning to TRBD2. The CDR3 loop spans 16 amino acids. Germline-derived CDR1 and CDR2 are SGHRS and YFSETQ. The V and J ends lost 4 bases and 4 bases, in that order; junction bases with no gene match: 10. CDR3 sequence reads: CASSPPRAGVYNEQFF. Here the CDR3 DNA reads TGCGCCAGCAGCCCACCCCGAGCGGGGGTATACAATGAGCAGTTCTTC. The variable domain in full, with the rest retrieved from reference TRBV5-1 and TRBJ2-1, is KAGVTQTPRYLIKTRGQQVTLSCSPISGHRSVSWYQQTPGQGLQFLFEYFSETQRNKGNFPGRFSGRQFSNSRSEMNVSTLELGDSALYLCASSPPRAGVYNEQFFGPGTRLTVL.

This clonotype was observed a few times. The V and J genes are TRBV11-2 and TRBJ2-3; D is undetermined. From germline, CDR1 is SGHAT and CDR2 FQNNGV. This CDR3 comprises 13 residues. Between the trimmed V and J ends, which lost 3 bases and 2 bases, there was a span of 6 bases. The CDR3 region has the DNA TGTGCCAGCAGCTTTCCACCCACAGATACGCAGTATTTT. It codes for CASSFPPTDTQYF.

The rearrangement uses TRBV6-1 and TRBJ2-6, with a tentative D call TRBD1 (5 bases). The CDR3 runs to 15 residues. The germline V gene has CDR1 MNHNS and CDR2 SASEGT. V was cut by 6 bases and J by 0 bases, with 9 bases left in between. CDR3 sequence reads: CASSRQLSGANVLTF. For the CDR3, the DNA is TGTGCCAGCAGCCGACAGCTCTCTGGGGCCAACGTCCTGACTTTC.

This clonotype was picked up a small number of times. The gene calls are TRBV20-1 and TRBJ2-5; D gene ambiguous. CDR1 and CDR2 (germline): DFQATT, SNEGSKA (reference sequence). CDR3 length equals 12 residues. V was pared by 6 bases and J by 5 bases, with 13 bases between. The CDR3 bases are TGCAGTGCGGATACGGTAGTGGAGACCCAGTACTTC. It translates to CSADTVVETQYF.

This clonotype was found a few times. The chain carries TRBV12-3 or TRBV12-4 and TRBJ2-5; TRBD2 might be the D (5 bases). The CDR3 is 14 amino acids. Trimming shortened V by 3 bases and J by 3 bases, and 11 bases separated the two germline ends. The CDR3 sequence is CASSFLRGEETQYF. The CDR3 DNA is TGTGCCAGCAGTTTCCTTCGGGGTGAAGAGACCCAGTACTTC.

A few counts support this clonotype. The V call is TRBV7-6, the J call TRBJ2-2; 7 bases map to TRBD1. V shed 6 bases, J shed 6 bases, and the junction held 7 bases outside the gene matches. Germline CDR1 is SGHVS and CDR2 is FNYEAQ. This CDR3 has 14 amino acids. The CDR3: CASSSRGRAGELFF. The CDR3 DNA reads as TGTGCCAGCAGTTCAAGGGGGCGCGCCGGGGAGCTGTTTTTT.

This clonotype appeared a few times. V and J are TRBV3-1 and TRBJ2-3; a weak D match, TRBD2 (5 bases). With 0 bases removed from V and 1 base from J, the gap between germline ends came to 8 bases. Germline lookup yields CDR1 LGHDT and CDR2 YNNKEL (reference sequence). This CDR3 region has 15 residues. CDR3 residues: CASSQDQAGTDTQYF. DNA for the CDR3: TGTGCCAGCAGCCAAGATCAAGCGGGCACAGATACGCAGTATTTT.

Regarding this clonotype: Sequence at one end of the junction differs from germline and may be a read error. The rearrangement links TRBV11-2 to TRBJ2-3; the match to TRBD2 covers 11 bases. This CDR3 comprises 15 residues. Looked up from germline, CDR1 is SGHAT and CDR2 is FQNNGV. CDR3 bases: TGTGCCAGCAGCCTAGACGTAGCGGGAGGGCCAAGTCGGTATTTT. Translation gives CASSLDVAGGPSRYF. Full variable domain (outside the CDR3, taken from reference TRBV11-2 and TRBJ2-3): EAGVAQSPRYKIIEKRQSVAFWCNPISGHATLYWYQQILGQGPKLLIQFQNNGVVDDSQLPKDRFSAERLKGVDSTLKIQPAKLEDSAVYLCASSLDVAGGPSRYFGPGTRLTVL.

The J gene is TRBJ2-7, the V gene TRBV4-1; the D is unclear. The V and J ends lost 7 bases and 5 bases respectively, with 18 bases between them. The CDR3 sequence is 14 residues long. Germline V gives CDR1 MGHRA, CDR2 YSYEKL. This CDR3 reads CASKMGASVDEQYF. In DNA, the CDR3 is TGCGCCAGCAAAATGGGTGCCAGCGTCGACGAGCAGTACTTC.

This clonotype appeared a few times. The J gene is TRBJ2-1, the V gene TRBV10-3; 10 nucleotides match TRBD2. This CDR3 is built from 18 residues. Germline V gives CDR1 ENHRY, CDR2 SYGVKD. V lost 6 bases, J lost 0 bases, and 11 bases stayed unmatched. CDR3 residues: CAIRPGTSEISSYNEQFF. The CDR3 bases are TGTGCCATCAGGCCCGGGACTAGCGAGATTAGCTCCTACAATGAGCAGTTCTTC.

The chain links TRBV2 to TRBJ2-7; 10 positions agree with TRBD2. The junction had 7 bases not matched to a gene; V was cut back by 8 bases and J by 3 bases. Germline V gene lookup returns CDR1 SNHLY and CDR2 FYNNEI. The CDR3 totals 14 residues. In DNA, the CDR3 is TGTGCCAGCCGGATAGCGGGAGGTATCTACGAGCAGTACTTC. This sequence encodes CASRIAGGIYEQYF. Together with reference TRBV2 and TRBJ2-7, the CDR3 gives the full variable domain: EPEVTQTPSHQVTQMGQEVILRCVPISNHLYFYWYRQILGQKVEFLVSFYNNEISEKSEIFDDQFSVERPDGSNFTLKIRSTKLEDSAMYFCASRIAGGIYEQYFGPGTRLTVT.